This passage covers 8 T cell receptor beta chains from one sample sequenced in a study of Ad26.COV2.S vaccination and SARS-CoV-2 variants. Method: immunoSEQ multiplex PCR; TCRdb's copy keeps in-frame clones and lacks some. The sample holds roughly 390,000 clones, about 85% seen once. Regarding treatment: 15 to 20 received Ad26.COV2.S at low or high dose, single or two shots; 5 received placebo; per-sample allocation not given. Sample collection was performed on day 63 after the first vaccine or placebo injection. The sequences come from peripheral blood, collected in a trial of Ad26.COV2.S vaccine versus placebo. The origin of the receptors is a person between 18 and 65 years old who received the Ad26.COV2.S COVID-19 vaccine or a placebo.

For the CDR3, the DNA is TGTGCCAGCAGCTTAGCAGGTTCCTCTGGAAACACCATATATTTT. The encoded protein is CASSLAGSSGNTIYF. This sequence joins TRBV7-2 and TRBJ1-3; D gene unclear. V was clipped by 0 bases and J by 0 bases, with 6 bases between them. CDR1 is SGHTA, CDR2 FQGNSA, per germline. This CDR3 contains 15 residues.

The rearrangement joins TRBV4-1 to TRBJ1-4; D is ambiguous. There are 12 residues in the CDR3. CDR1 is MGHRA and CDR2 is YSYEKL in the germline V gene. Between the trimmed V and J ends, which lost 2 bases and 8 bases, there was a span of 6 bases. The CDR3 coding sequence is TGCGCCAGCAGCCAAATAGTAGAAAAACTGTTTTTT. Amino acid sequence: CASSQIVEKLFF.

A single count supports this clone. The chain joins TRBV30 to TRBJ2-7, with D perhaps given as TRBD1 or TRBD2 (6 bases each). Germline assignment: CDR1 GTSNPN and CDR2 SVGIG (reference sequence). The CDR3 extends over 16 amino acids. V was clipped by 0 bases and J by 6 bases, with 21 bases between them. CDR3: CAWSVRTAGGRFEQYF. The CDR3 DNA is TGTGCCTGGAGTGTAAGGACCGCCGGGGGCAGGTTCGAGCAGTACTTC.

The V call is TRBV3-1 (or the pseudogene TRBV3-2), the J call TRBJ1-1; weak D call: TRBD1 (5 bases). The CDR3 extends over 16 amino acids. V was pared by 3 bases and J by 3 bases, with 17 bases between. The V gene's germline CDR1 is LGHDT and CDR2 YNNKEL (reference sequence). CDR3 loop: CASSQPQAGSHTEAFF. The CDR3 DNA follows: TGTGCCAGCAGCCAGCCCCAGGCAGGGAGTCACACTGAAGCTTTCTTT.

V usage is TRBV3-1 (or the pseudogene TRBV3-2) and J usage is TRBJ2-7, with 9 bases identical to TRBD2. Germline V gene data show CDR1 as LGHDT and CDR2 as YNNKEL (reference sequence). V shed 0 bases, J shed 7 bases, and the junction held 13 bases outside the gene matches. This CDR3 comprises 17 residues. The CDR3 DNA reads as TGTGCCAGCAGCCAAGAGACCTGGCGGGGGGGGCTGTGGGAGCAGTACTTC. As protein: CASSQETWRGGLWEQYF.

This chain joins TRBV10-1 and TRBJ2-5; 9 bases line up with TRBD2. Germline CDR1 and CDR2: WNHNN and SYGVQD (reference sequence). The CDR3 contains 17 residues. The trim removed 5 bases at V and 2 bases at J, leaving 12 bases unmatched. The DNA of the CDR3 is TGCGCCAGCAGTCCGGGACTAGCTTTGGGGATTCAAGAGACCCAGTACTTC. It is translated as CASSPGLALGIQETQYF.

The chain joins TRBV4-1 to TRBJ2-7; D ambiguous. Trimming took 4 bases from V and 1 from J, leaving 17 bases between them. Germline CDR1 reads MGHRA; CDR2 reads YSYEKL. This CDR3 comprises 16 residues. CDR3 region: CASSRTSGAQSYEQYF. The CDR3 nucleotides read TGCGCCAGCAGCCGAACCTCTGGAGCGCAATCCTACGAGCAGTACTTC.

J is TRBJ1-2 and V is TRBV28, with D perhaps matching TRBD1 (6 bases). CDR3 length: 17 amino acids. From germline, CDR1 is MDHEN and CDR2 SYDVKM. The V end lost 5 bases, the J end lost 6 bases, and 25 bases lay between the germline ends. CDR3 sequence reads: CASSRGGRGYGGNGYTF. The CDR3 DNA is TGTGCCAGCAGTCGGGGAGGCAGGGGCTATGGGGGTAATGGCTACACCTTC.